The subject of this entry is one T cell receptor (beta chain). Its antigen remains unidentified. This CDR3 comprises 15 residues. The V and J ends lost 4 bases and 3 bases, in that order; junction bases with no gene match: 4. Germline V gene lookup returns CDR1 SQVTM and CDR2 ANQGSEA. The donors were adults (healthy and HIV-negative) with no recent acute infections or vaccinations. Naive CD45RA+ and memory CD45RA-negative subsets were split from CD4+ cells. The sample originates from a study of shared clonotypes between healthy human individuals. General study findings and limits: Among the subsets, naive ones generally showed larger estimated richness than memory ones. Several donors held about 5% of naive CD4 clonotypes in common.

Repertoires were generated with immunoSEQ multiplex PCR, while TCRdb's copy carries only in-frame clones and drops some. The repertoire includes hundreds of thousands of clones, about two thirds of them detected once, and 1.8% sits in the top ten. Sequenced: memory CD4+ T cells sorted from blood. Subset in this sample: CD45RA-negative fraction. This sequence was found in a woman between 25 and 40 years old in good health. V and J are TRBV29-1 and TRBJ2-1; 12 bases are a match to TRBD2. Written as DNA, the CDR3 is TGCAGCGTTGCGGGGACTAGCGGGCACTACAATGAGCAGTTCTTC. As protein: CSVAGTSGHYNEQFF.